The 11 T cell receptor beta chains listed next were all sequenced from one sample in a study of Ad26.COV2.S vaccination and SARS-CoV-2 variants. Produced via immunoSEQ multiplex PCR; TCRdb's table is partial and in-frame only. The table includes around 300,000 clones, about 89% detected once. Described treatment: over 15 received Ad26.COV2.S at low or high dose, single or two shots; a few received placebo; per-sample allocation not given. Sample collection was performed on day 63 after the first vaccine or placebo injection. This material consisted of peripheral blood, taken in a trial of Ad26.COV2.S vaccine versus placebo. The receptor set was obtained from a person between 18 and 65 years old who received the Ad26.COV2.S COVID-19 vaccine or a placebo.

V is TRBV4-3 and J is TRBJ2-2, with D possibly being TRBD1 (6 bases). Germline loops: CDR1 LGHNA, CDR2 YSLEER. There are 17 residues in the CDR3. Trimming left V 1 base short and J 7 bases short, with 19 bases between. CDR3 DNA sequence: TGCGCCAGCAGCCAAGGTTCTTGGCAGGGGTTCGGCGGGGAGCTGTTTTTT. Amino acid sequence: CASSQGSWQGFGGELFF.

The V and J genes are TRBV9 and TRBJ2-7, with TRBD1 identical over 8 bases. From germline, CDR1 is SGDLS and CDR2 YYNGEE. The CDR3 covers 13 residues. Trimming removed 3 bases from V and 6 bases from J; junction bases left unmatched: 5. DNA of the CDR3: TGTGCCAGCAGCGCCATAACAGGGGGCGAGCAGTACTTC. Translating gives CASSAITGGEQYF. The whole variable domain, filled in from reference TRBV9 and TRBJ2-7, reads DSGVTQTPKHLITATGQRVTLRCSPRSGDLSVYWYQQSLDQGLQFLIQYYNGEERAKGNILERFSAQQFPDLHSELNLSSLELGDSALYFCASSAITGGEQYFGPGTRLTVT.

The V call is TRBV3-1 (or the pseudogene TRBV3-2), the J call TRBJ2-1; D possibly uses TRBD1 or TRBD2 (5 bases each). V was cut by 0 bases and J by 3 bases, with 15 bases left in between. The V gene's germline CDR1 is LGHDT and CDR2 YNNKEL (reference sequence). CDR3 size: 17 residues. DNA for the CDR3: TGTGCCAGCAGCCAAGATGGGGGATGGGGCTTCTACAATGAGCAGTTCTTC. Amino acids: CASSQDGGWGFYNEQFF.

The chain is built from TRBV28 and TRBJ2-7; 9 nucleotides agree with TRBD2. Germline V gives CDR1 MDHEN, CDR2 SYDVKM. The CDR3 extends over 15 amino acids. V shed 2 bases, J shed 3 bases, and the junction held 5 bases outside the gene matches. The CDR3, as DNA: TGTGCCAGCAGTTTAGTCCCAGCGGGAGGCTACGAGCAGTACTTC. Its translation is CASSLVPAGGYEQYF.

This chain uses TRBV19 with TRBJ1-2; a possible D gene is TRBD1 (5 bases). Per germline, CDR1 LNHDA and CDR2 SQIVND (reference sequence). V was pared by 4 bases and J by 1 base, with 16 bases between. This CDR3 comprises 16 residues. This CDR3 is CASSNPQGSHNYGYTF. The CDR3 nucleotides are TGTGCCAGTAGTAATCCTCAGGGATCTCATAACTATGGCTACACCTTC.

The rearrangement joins TRBV6-5 to TRBJ1-5; TRBD1 is a possible D gene (5 bases). V gave up 10 bases and J gave up 3 bases, with 16 bases separating them. The CDR3 runs 14 residues. Germline V gene sequence: CDR1 MNHEY, CDR2 SVGAGI. DNA for the CDR3: TGTGCCATCACGAGGGGCAGGTTCAATCAGCCCCAGCATTTT. It translates to CAITRGRFNQPQHF.

The genes are TRBV19 and TRBJ1-5; 10 bases are a match to TRBD1. The CDR3 has 17 residues. Germline loops: CDR1 LNHDA, CDR2 SQIVND (reference sequence). The V segment lost 6 bases and the J segment 0 bases; nucleotides outside the gene matches: 8. The CDR3 region is CASRGGQGKYSNQPQHF. The CDR3 DNA reads as TGTGCCAGTAGAGGGGGACAGGGGAAGTATAGCAATCAGCCCCAGCATTTT.

This chain joins TRBV6-5 and TRBJ1-5; 7 positions match TRBD1. With V trimmed by 6 bases and J by 6 bases, 11 bases remained unmatched. This CDR3 has 15 amino acids. Germline-derived CDR1 and CDR2 are MNHEY and SVGAGI. Here the CDR3 DNA reads TGTGCCAGCAGCAACCGCGTCAGGGACAGTCAGCCCCAGCATTTT. This translates into CASSNRVRDSQPQHF.

This rearrangement joins TRBV28 to TRBJ2-3, with 8 bases matching TRBD2. The V and J ends lost 3 bases and 3 bases, in that order; junction bases with no gene match: 5. This CDR3 is built from 15 residues. From germline, CDR1 is MDHEN and CDR2 SYDVKM. Written as DNA, the CDR3 is TGTGCCAGCAGTTTGTTGAGCGGGAGAACAGATACGCAGTATTTT. It encodes CASSLLSGRTDTQYF.

The V and J genes are TRBV29-1 and TRBJ1-1, with 9 bases lining up with TRBD1. The CDR3 covers 16 residues. Germline loops: CDR1 SQVTM, CDR2 ANQGSEA. The V gene end was trimmed by 7 bases and the J gene end by 0 bases; junction bases not matched to a gene: 12. The CDR3, as DNA: TGCAGCGCCCGCGGGGACAGGGCCAGCATGAACACTGAAGCTTTCTTT. Translating gives CSARGDRASMNTEAFF.

The chain couples TRBV15 to TRBJ1-4, with D hard to call. CDR1 is LNHNV, CDR2 YYDKDF, per germline (reference sequence). Trimming took off 0 bases at V and 6 bases at J, with 5 bases between the two ends. The CDR3 runs to 13 residues. The CDR3 region has the DNA TGTGCCACCAGCAGAGATAGGGATGAAAAACTGTTTTTT. This translates into CATSRDRDEKLFF.